This T cell receptor beta chain was recorded in a study of CD8 T cells in ankylosing spondylitis. Study-wide results and limits: Matched ankylosing spondylitis synovial fluid reportedly showed significant enrichment of disease-linked clones. Existing reports had already noted some motif variants in reactive arthritis synovial fluid and blood. There was a TCR beta motif, made of several highly homologous variants, that appeared characteristic of ankylosing spondylitis blood.

TCRdb passed the 5' RACE reads through MiXCR, listing each CDR3 protein once. The sample lists approximately 520,000 distinct CDR3 sequences; 5.3% were seen once. There are many counts of this clonotype. Its antigen remains unknown. Per germline, CDR1 ENHRY and CDR2 SYGVKD. The CDR3 contains 13 residues. V gave up 8 bases and J gave up 2 bases, with 12 bases separating them. The V call is TRBV10-3, the J call TRBJ1-2; perhaps TRBD1 as D (5 bases). This receptor was identified in a male donor with ankylosing spondylitis. Input material: blood, either unsorted or a sorted T cell fraction (not recorded which). The CDR3 loop is CAIGGGKNYGYTF. The CDR3 nucleotides are TGTGCCATCGGGGGGGGGAAAAACTATGGCTACACCTTC.